A selection of T cell receptor beta chains follows, all from one sample in a study of T cells in Graves' hyperthyroidism and ophthalmopathy. TCRdb reanalysed the multiplex PCR reads using MiXCR and keeps one entry per CDR3 protein. The sample shows almost 600,000 distinct CDR3 sequences, approximately 15% of them seen only once. Sequencing input: blood. All receptors derive from a young woman with Graves' hyperthyroidism that later progressed to Graves' ophthalmopathy. Each CDR3 is given with its conserved first and last residue. Each record gives: V gene, D gene, clone size, J gene, CDR3 protein, CDR3 DNA. The D gene is left open where the match is weak. A row's size may be missing; if present it is once, few, many or a size class.

TRBV7-9	-	-	TRBJ1-4	CASSFDYSGRRLDTTNEKLFF	TGTGCCAGCAGCTTCGACTACTCGGGGCGGCGCCTTGACACAACTAATGAAAAACTGTTTTTT
TRBV14	-	many	TRBJ2-1	CASSQETRDQYNEQFF	TGTGCCAGCAGCCAAGAAACGCGGGATCAATACAATGAGCAGTTCTTC
TRBV6-1	-	many	TRBJ1-2	CASSGDGFYGYTF	TGTGCCAGCAGTGGAGACGGCTTTTATGGCTACACCTTC
TRBV10-3	-	many	TRBJ1-2	CARTLNRASNYGYTF	TGTGCCAGGACACTGAACAGGGCAAGCAACTATGGCTACACCTTC
TRBV6-2/TRBV6-3	-	-	TRBJ2-7	CASSSTDIYEQYF	TGTGCCAGCAGTTCGACAGATATCTACGAGCAGTACTTC
TRBV6-1	TRBD1	many	TRBJ2-1	CASSSGTGGTNEQFF	TGTGCCAGCAGCTCCGGGACAGGGGGTACCAATGAGCAGTTCTTC
TRBV5-4	TRBD2	-	TRBJ2-1	CASSPGSGSLDEQFF	TGTGCCAGCAGTCCAGGCAGCGGGAGTTTAGATGAGCAGTTCTTC
TRBV12-3/TRBV12-4	-	many	TRBJ1-5	CASSFGVSDRNQPQHF	TGTGCCAGCAGTTTTGGCGTTTCAGATCGCAATCAGCCCCAGCATTTT
TRBV3-1	-	few	TRBJ2-1	CASSQENLANEQFF	TGTGCCAGCAGCCAAGAAAACCTAGCCAATGAGCAGTTCTTC
TRBV4-2	-	-	TRBJ1-1	CASSQDLENTEAFF	TGTGCCAGCAGCCAAGATCTGGAGAACACTGAAGCTTTCTTT
TRBV12-3/TRBV12-4	TRBD2	-	TRBJ2-5	CASSFGLAGVAQETQYF	TGTGCCAGCAGTTTCGGACTAGCGGGAGTCGCCCAGGAGACCCAGTACTTC
TRBV7-9	-	few	TRBJ1-2	CASSFENYGYTF	TGTGCCAGCAGCTTCGAAAACTATGGCTACACCTTC
TRBV9	TRBD1	-	TRBJ2-5	CASSARQGAETQYF	TGTGCCAGCAGCGCCCGACAGGGGGCAGAGACCCAGTACTTC
TRBV28	-	many	TRBJ1-2	CASRTGGANYGYTF	TGTGCCAGCAGAACGGGGGGGGCCAACTATGGCTACACCTTC
TRBV24-1	-	many	TRBJ1-1	CATKSAWNTEAFF	TGTGCCACCAAATCAGCTTGGAACACTGAAGCTTTCTTT
TRBV30	-	many	TRBJ1-6	CAWSPTGQYYSPLHF	TGTGCCTGGAGCCCCACTGGACAGTATTATTCACCCCTCCACTTT
TRBV11-3	-	many	TRBJ2-5	CASSLVGQLETQYF	TGTGCCAGCAGCTTAGTGGGGCAGCTGGAGACCCAGTACTTC
TRBV27	TRBD2	many	TRBJ2-7	CASSFRAGGSYEQYF	TGTGCCAGCAGTTTTAGGGCGGGAGGCTCCTACGAGCAGTACTTC
TRBV3-1	TRBD2	-	TRBJ2-7	CASSQGRGRASYEQYF	TGTGCCAGCAGCCAAGGGCGGGGGAGGGCCTCCTACGAGCAGTACTTC
TRBV2	-	-	TRBJ2-4	CASSGTETFPKNTQYF	TGTGCCAGCAGCGGGACGGAGACCTTTCCCAAAAACACTCAGTACTTC
TRBV7-9	TRBD1	many	TRBJ1-1	CAGRGDSSNTEAFF	TGTGCCGGCAGGGGGGACTCTTCGAACACTGAAGCTTTCTTT
TRBV29-1	TRBD2	many	TRBJ2-1	CSVDSSLAGAHNEQFF	TGCAGCGTTGATAGCTCCCTAGCGGGAGCCCACAATGAGCAGTTCTTC